This TCR beta chain was captured by sequencing in a study of blood T cell repertoires in COVID-19. Study details: Two consecutive negative NP/OP PCR tests, clearance, or resolved symptoms defined Cohort 3 recovery. Acute and convalescent COVID-19 specimens originated in the United States, Italy and Spain.

Assay used: immunoSEQ multiplex PCR; TCRdb lists only in-frame clones, some missing. This sample has about 210,000 clones, with 87% found just once. The CDR3 extends over 14 amino acids. Residents of about two dozen US areas, aged about 18 to 89 years, made up the participants. Sequencing used PBMCs or T cells enriched from blood (not recorded which). The V call is TRBV21-1, the J call TRBJ2-7; the D call TRBD2 from the table was never checked on the DNA. TRBV21-1 corresponds to a pseudogene. The receptor comes from a young man in a cohort exposed to, infected with or recovered from COVID-19 (not recorded which). The CDR3 region has the DNA TGTGCCACCGCGACTAGCGCCCCTCTATACGAGCAGTACTTC. This sequence encodes CATATSAPLYEQYF.